This T cell receptor (beta chain) was obtained from a study of cytomegalovirus exposure and HLA in healthy donors. Study as a whole: HLA-typed donors were the source of about 81 million unique TCRs held in an early data release. Study-wide results and limits: Earlier results showed most TCR beta V segments being productive about 90% or about 30% of the time. More clonal expansion characterized HLA-associated TCR beta chains than equally common others in a later analysis.

This clone showed up just once. Its antigen is currently unknown. The CDR3 has 13 residues. CDR1 is MDHEN, CDR2 SYDVKM, per germline. With 7 bases removed from V and 8 bases from J, the gap between germline ends came to 15 bases. Researchers ran the PCR with 60 Vbeta and 13 Jbeta primers. The method was immunoSEQ multiplex PCR; TCRdb's version includes in-frame clones alone and lacks a portion of them. The sample includes around 190,000 clones, 65% to 90% of them seen just once. V is TRBV28 and J is TRBJ2-1; D possibly corresponds to TRBD2 (6 bases). The TCR sequence derives from a woman in her twenties or thirties in good health and CMV-seronegative. The sequencing sample was made of PBMCs. The CDR3 reads CASTTGLADEQFF. The CDR3 nucleotides read TGTGCCAGCACTACGGGACTCGCTGATGAGCAGTTCTTC.